Listed below are T cell receptor beta chains from one sample, sequenced in a study of cytomegalovirus exposure and HLA in healthy donors. Repertoires were generated with immunoSEQ multiplex PCR, while TCRdb's copy carries only in-frame clones and drops some. This repertoire shows about 140,000 clones, around 59% found once; its top ten account for around 1.8%. Sequenced material: PBMCs. All receptors derive from a male donor in good health and CMV-seronegative. The CDR3 runs from the conserved cysteine through the conserved F or W. The D gene is left open where the match is weak. Only some rows state a clone size, as once, few, many or a class for expanded clones.

abundance	v_gene	d_gene	j_gene	CDR3nt	CDR3aa
few	TRBV25-1	.	TRBJ2-3	TGTGCCAGCAGTGACCAGGAACAGGATAGCACAGATACGCAGTATTTT	CASSDQEQDSTDTQYF
few	TRBV14	TRBD2	TRBJ2-4	TGTGCCAGCAGCCGGACTAGCGGGGGGGCCAAAAACATTCAGTACTTC	CASSRTSGGAKNIQYF
few	TRBV9	TRBD2	TRBJ2-1	TGTGCCAGCAGCCCCCGACTAGCGCCAAATGAGCAGTTCTTC	CASSPRLAPNEQFF
.	TRBV5-5	TRBD2	TRBJ2-2	TGTGCCAGCAGCTTGGTTTCAGCGGGGGGTATCGCCGGGGAGCTGTTTTTT	CASSLVSAGGIAGELFF
.	TRBV5-1	TRBD2	TRBJ2-5	TGCGCCAGCAGCTCTAGCGGGGTCGGAGAGACCCAGTACTTC	CASSSSGVGETQYF
.	TRBV1	.	TRBJ1-3	TGCACCAGCAGCCAAGATTTGGTTTCGGGAGGAAACACCATATATTTT	CTSSQDLVSGGNTIYF
once	TRBV7-3	.	TRBJ2-4	TGTGCCAGCAGCTTAAGGGTGGGCGATCAAAACATTCAGTACTTC	CASSLRVGDQNIQYF
.	TRBV5-6	.	TRBJ1-2	TGTGCCAGCAGCCCTGACAGGAACTATGGCTACACCTTC	CASSPDRNYGYTF
.	TRBV7-2	.	TRBJ2-7	TGTGCCAGCAGCTTAGGAGGACATGGTGGCGAGCAGTACTTC	CASSLGGHGGEQYF
.	TRBV7-9	TRBD1	TRBJ1-2	TGTGCCACCCCACGGGACAGTGGGCCCGGTCCTGGGGGCTACACCTTC	CATPRDSGPGPGGYTF